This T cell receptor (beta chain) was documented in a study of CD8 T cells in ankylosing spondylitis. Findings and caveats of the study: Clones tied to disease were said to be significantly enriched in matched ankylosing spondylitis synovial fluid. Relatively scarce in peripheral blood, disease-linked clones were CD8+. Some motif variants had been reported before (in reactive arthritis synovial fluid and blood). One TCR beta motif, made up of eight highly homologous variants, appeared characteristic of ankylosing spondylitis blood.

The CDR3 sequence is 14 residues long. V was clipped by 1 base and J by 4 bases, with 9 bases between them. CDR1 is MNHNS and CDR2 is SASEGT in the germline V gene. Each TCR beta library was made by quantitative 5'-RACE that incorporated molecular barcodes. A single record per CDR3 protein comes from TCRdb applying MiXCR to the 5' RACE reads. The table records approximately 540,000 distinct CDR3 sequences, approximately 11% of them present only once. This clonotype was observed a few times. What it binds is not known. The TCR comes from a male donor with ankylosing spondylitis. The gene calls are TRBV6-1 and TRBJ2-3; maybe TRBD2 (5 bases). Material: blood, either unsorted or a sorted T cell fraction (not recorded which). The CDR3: CASSEGDGADTQYF. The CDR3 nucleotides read TGTGCCAGCAGTGAAGGCGACGGGGCAGATACGCAGTATTTT.